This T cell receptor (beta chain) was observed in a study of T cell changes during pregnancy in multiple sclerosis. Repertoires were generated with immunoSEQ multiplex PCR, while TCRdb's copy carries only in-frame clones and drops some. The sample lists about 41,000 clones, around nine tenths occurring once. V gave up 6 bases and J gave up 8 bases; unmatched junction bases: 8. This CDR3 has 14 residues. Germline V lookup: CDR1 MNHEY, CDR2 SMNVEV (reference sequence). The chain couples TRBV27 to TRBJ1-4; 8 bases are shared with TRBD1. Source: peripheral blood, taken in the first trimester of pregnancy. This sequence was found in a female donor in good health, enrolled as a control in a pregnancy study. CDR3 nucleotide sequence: TGTGCCAGCAGCGGACAGGGAGCAAAGGAAAAACTGTTTTTT. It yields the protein CASSGQGAKEKLFF.